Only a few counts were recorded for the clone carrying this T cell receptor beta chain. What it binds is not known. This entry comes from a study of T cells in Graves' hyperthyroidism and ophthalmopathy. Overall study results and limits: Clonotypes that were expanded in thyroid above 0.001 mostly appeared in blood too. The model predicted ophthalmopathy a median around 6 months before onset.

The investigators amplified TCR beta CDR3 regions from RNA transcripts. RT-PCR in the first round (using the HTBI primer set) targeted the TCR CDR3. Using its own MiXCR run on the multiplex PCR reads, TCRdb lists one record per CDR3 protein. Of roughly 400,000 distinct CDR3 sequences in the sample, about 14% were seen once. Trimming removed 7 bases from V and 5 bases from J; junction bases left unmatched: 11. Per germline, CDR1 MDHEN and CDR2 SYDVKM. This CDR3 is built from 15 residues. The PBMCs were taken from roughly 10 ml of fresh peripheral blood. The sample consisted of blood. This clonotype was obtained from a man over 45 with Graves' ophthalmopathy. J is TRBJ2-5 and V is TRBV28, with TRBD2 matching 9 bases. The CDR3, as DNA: TGTGCCAGCACATCGAGCGGGAGGTGGGGGGAGACCCAGTACTTC. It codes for CASTSSGRWGETQYF.